The following is a TCR beta chain sequence with its context. Its antigen is not identified. Alongside a J-beta primer mix, a sample-barcoded 5' primer served in a second PCR lasting about 7 to 11 cycles. TCRdb recomputed calls from the 5' RACE reads with MiXCR, one row per CDR3 protein. Of nearly 800,000 distinct CDR3 sequences listed, 25% were seen once; the top ten hold more than 3%. These data belong to a study of blood T cells in healthy people across ages. Study findings and constraints: Because donor CMV status was unknown, expanded clonotype changes were possibly confounded.

Caucasian individuals from Russia who were healthy and aged 6 to 90 acted as donors. In addition, the sample was reused for a study of T cells of mothers and their children. In that study: Not a single persistent microchimeric T cell clone was detected.

The sequence was obtained from a boy aged 5 to 17 in good health. Material for sequencing was blood.

The CDR3 sequence: CASSWGAVNEQFF. DNA for the CDR3: TGTGCCAGCAGCTGGGGGGCGGTCAATGAGCAGTTCTTC. The chain is built from TRBV7-2 and TRBJ2-1; perhaps D is TRBD1 or TRBD2 (6 bases each). The germline CDR1 and CDR2 sequences are SGHTA and FQGNSA. The V end lost 4 bases, the J end lost 6 bases, and 10 bases lay between the germline ends. The CDR3 length is 13 residues.